This TCR beta chain was sequenced during a study of T-cell reconstitution after alpha-beta-depleted transplantation in children. This clonotype occurred many times. It was with unique molecular identifiers that the TCRbeta library was prepared. TCRdb reprocessed the PCR reads with MiXCR, giving one entry per CDR3 protein. The sample contains approximately 83,000 distinct CDR3 sequences, 7.5% to 9.5% of which appear only once. The CDR3 sequence is 15 residues long. Germline lookup yields CDR1 MGHRA and CDR2 YSYEKL. J lost 4 bases, V lost 0 bases, and 2 bases had no gene match. This TCR was recovered from a human donor who donated a stem cell graft to a child with congenital amegakaryocytic thrombocytopenia. This material consisted of PBMCs from the stem cell graft donor, taken from the stem cell graft. The J gene is TRBJ2-1, the V gene TRBV4-1; 8 bases match TRBD2. Here the CDR3 reads CASSQDGTRYNEQFF. DNA of the CDR3: TGCGCCAGCAGCCAAGACGGGACTAGATACAATGAGCAGTTCTTC.